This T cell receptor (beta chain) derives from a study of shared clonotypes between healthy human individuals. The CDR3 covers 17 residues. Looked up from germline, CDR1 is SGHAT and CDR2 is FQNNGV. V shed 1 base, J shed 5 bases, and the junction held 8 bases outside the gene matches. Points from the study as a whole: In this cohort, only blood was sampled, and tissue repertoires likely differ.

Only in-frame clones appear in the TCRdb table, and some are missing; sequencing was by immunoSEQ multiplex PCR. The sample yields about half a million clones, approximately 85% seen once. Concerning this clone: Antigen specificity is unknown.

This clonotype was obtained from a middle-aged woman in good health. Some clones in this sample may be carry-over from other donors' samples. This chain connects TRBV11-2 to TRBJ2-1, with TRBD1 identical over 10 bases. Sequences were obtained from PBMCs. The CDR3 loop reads CASSLGLPGQGHNEQFF. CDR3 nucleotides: TGTGCCAGCAGCTTAGGCCTACCGGGACAGGGGCACAATGAGCAGTTCTTC.